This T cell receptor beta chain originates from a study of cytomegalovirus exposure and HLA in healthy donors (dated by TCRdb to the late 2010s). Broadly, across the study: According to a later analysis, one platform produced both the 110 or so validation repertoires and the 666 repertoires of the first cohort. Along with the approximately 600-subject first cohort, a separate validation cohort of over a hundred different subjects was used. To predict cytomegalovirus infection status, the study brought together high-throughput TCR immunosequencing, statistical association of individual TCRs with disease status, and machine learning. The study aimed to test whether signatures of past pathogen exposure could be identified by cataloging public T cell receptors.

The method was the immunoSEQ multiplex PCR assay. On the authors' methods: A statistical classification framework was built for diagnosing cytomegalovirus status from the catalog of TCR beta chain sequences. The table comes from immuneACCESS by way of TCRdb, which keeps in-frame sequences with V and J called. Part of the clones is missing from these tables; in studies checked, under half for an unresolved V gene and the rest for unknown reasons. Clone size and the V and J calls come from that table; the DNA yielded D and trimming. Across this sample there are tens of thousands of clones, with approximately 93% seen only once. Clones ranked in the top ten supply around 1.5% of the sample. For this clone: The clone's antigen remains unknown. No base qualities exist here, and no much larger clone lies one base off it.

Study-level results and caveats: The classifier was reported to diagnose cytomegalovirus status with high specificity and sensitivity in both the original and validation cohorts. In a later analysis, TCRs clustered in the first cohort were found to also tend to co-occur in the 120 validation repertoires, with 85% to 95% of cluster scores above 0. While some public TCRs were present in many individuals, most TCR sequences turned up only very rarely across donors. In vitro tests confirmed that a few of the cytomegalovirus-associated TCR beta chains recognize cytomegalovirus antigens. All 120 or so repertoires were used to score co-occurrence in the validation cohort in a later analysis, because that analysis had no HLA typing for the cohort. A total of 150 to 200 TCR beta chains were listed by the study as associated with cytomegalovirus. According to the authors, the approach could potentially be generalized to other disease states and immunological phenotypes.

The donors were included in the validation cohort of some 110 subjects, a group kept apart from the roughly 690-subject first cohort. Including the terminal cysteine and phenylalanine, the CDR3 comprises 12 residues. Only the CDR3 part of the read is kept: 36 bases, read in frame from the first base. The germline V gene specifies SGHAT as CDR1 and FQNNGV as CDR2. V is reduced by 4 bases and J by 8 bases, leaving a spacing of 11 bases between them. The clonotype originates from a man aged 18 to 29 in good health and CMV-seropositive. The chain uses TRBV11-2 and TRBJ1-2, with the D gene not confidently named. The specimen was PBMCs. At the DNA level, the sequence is TGTGCCAGCAGCTACACCTCGGGGGGCTACACCTTC. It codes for CASSYTSGGYTF.